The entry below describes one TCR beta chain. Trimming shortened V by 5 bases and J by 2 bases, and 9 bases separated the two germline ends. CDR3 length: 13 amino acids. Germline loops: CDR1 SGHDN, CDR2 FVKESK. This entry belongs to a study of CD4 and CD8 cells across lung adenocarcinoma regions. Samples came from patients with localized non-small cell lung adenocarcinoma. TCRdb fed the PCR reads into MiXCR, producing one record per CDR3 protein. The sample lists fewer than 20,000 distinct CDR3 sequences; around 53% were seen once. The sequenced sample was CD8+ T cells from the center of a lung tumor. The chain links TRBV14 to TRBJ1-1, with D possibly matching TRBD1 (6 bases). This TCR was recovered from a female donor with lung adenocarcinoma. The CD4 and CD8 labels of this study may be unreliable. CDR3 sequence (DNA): TGTGCCAGCAGCGCCAGGGGAAACACTGAAGCTTTCTTT. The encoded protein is CASSARGNTEAFF.